The text below deals with one TCR beta chain. What it binds is not known. The V gene lost 4 bases and the J gene lost 0 bases, with 11 bases spanning the gap. The CDR3 totals 16 residues. CDR1 and CDR2 from the germline V gene are SGHDT and YYEEEE. The sample comes from a study of T cell repertoires in ileal Crohn's disease. Background on the study: At surgery, more than 30% of patients smoked, with median disease duration roughly 7.7 years. Thiopurines (11) or anti-TNF agents (around 17) were given postoperatively to about half.

Study-wide results and limits: Active smokers at surgery had more clonal expansions than non-smokers.

TCRB immunosequencing input was approximately 510 nanograms of biopsy DNA per sample. This table comes from immunoSEQ multiplex PCR, and its TCRdb copy is limited to in-frame clones, with some not included. The sample carries 5,000 or so clones, 82% recorded once. The sequenced sample consisted of ileal tissue. The source is an adult with Crohn's disease. The V call is TRBV5-6, the J call TRBJ1-6; a possible D gene is TRBD1 (5 bases). The CDR3 loop is CASSIIGASYNSPLHF. CDR3 bases: TGTGCCAGCAGCATCATAGGGGCCTCCTATAATTCACCCCTCCACTTT.